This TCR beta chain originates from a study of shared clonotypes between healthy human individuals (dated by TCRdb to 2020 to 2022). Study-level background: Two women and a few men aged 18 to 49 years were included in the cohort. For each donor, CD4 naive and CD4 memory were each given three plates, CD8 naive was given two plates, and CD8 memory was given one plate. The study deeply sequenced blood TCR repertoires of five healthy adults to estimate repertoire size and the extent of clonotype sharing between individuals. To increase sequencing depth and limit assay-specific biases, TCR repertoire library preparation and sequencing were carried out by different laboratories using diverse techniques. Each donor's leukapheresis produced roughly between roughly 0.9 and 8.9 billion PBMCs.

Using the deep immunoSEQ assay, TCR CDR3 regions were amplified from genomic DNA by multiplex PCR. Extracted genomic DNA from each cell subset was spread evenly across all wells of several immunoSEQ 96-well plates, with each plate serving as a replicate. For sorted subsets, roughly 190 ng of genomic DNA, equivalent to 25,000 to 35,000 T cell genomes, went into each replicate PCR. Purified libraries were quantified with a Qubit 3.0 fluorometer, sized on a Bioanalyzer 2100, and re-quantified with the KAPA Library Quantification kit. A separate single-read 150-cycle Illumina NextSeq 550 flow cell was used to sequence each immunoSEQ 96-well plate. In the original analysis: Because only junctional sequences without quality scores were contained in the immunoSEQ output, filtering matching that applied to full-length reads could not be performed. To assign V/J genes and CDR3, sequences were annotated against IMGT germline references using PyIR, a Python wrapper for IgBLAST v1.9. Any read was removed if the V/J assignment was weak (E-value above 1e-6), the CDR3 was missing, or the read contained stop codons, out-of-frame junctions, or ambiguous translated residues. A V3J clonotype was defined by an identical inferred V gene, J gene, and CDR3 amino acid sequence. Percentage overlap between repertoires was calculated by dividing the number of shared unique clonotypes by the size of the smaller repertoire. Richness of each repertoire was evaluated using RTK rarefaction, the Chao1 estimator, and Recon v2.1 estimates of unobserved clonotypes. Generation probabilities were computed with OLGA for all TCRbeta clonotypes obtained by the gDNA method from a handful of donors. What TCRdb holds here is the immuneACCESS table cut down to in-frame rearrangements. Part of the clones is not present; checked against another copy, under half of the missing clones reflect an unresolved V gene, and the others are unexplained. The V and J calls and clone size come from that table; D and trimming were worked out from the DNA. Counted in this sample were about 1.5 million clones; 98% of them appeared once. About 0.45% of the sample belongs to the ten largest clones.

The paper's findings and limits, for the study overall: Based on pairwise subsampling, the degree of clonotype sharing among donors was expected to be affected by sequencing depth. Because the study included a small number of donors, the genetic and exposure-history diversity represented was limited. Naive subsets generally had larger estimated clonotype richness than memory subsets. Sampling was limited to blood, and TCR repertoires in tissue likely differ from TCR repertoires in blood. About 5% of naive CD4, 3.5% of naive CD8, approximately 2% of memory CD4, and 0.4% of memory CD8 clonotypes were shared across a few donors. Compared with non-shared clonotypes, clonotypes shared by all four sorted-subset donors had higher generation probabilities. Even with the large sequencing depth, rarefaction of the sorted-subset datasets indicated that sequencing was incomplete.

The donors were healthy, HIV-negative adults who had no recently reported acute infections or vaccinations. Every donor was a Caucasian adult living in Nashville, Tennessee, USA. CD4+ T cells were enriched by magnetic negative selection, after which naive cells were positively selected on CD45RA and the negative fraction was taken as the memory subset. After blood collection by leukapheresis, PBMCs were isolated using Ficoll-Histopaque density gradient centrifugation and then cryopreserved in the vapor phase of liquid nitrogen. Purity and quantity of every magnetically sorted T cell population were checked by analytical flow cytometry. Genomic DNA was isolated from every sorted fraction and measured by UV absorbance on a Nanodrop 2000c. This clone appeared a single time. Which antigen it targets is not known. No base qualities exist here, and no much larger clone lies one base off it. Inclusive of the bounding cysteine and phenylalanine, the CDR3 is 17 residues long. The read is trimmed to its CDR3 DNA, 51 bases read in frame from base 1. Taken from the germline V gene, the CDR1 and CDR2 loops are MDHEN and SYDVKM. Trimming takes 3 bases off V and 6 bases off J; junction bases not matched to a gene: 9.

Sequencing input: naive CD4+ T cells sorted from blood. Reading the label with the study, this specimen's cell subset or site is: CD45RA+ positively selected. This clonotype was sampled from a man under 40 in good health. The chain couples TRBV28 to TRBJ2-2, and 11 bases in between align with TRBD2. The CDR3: CASSLPASGRKAGELFF. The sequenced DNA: TGTGCCAGCAGTTTGCCCGCTAGCGGGAGGAAAGCCGGGGAGCTGTTTTTT.